This T cell receptor beta chain is drawn from a study of high-grade serous ovarian cancer treatment subgroups. Tumor tissue was taken before any definitive surgery or chemotherapy was given. Findings of the study overall: Same-patient tumor repertoires overlapped at about 0.11 to 0.8; different patients barely overlapped.

Trimming pared 4 bases from V and 2 bases from J, leaving 21 bases between. CDR1 is SGHNT, CDR2 YYREEE, per germline (reference sequence). This CDR3 has 17 amino acids. Sequencing used immunoSEQ multiplex PCR; TCRdb keeps in-frame clones, though not all of them. The sample carries under 4,000 clones, more than 65% recorded once. A word on this clone: Its antigen is as yet unknown.

The specimen was tumor tissue. This sequence was found in a human donor with high-grade serous ovarian cancer. The V and J genes are TRBV5-4 and TRBJ2-5; D may match TRBD1 or TRBD2 (6 bases each). The CDR3 region is CASSIGTGASVQETQYF. The CDR3 region has the DNA TGTGCCAGCAGCATCGGTACGGGGGCAAGCGTACAAGAGACCCAGTACTTC.